What follows describes a single T cell receptor (beta chain). A few counts support this clone. Its antigen is currently not known. Qualities for individual bases were not recorded, and no much larger clone is one base off. Library method: the immunoSEQ multiplex PCR assay. For the multiplex PCR, a mixture combining 60 forward primers for TCR Vbeta segments and 13 reverse primers for TCR Jbeta segments was used. The CDR3 region of rearranged TCR beta genes was amplified from genomic DNA by a multiplex PCR assay. The amplified TCR beta libraries were sequenced on the Illumina HiSeq System as 87-base-pair reads. As for how the authors treated the data: A later analysis counted about 76 million unique TCR beta chains across the roughly 700 repertoires, and around 9.9 million of these chains were shared by at least two donors. A nearest-neighbor algorithm error-corrected the raw reads and collapsed the reads into unique sequences, merging closely related sequences to remove PCR and sequencing errors. V, D and J gene segments were assigned by aligning CDR3 sequences to IMGT reference sequences. For a sequence to be retained, a match of at least six nucleotides was required to both a V gene segment and a J gene segment. Rearrangements were classified as productive when the CDR3 lacked stop codons and remained in frame with V and J, and all other rearrangements were classified as non-productive. Following IMGT convention, CDR3 was defined as the stretch from the second conserved V-encoded cysteine to the conserved J-encoded phenylalanine. In an earlier analysis of roughly 610 of the donors, sequences lacking an unambiguous match to a single V gene segment were excluded. In an earlier analysis of 587 of the donors, a V segment was called functional when productive rearrangements were above 56.7%, and segregating when the standard deviation between donors exceeded 5%. A statistical classification framework was built to diagnose cytomegalovirus status from the catalog of TCR beta chain sequences. In a later analysis, V and J genes were assigned by comparing TCR nucleotide sequences against IMGT/GENE-DB human TR gene sequences. Using the TCRdist pipeline, a later analysis assigned CDR3 sequences along with most-parsimonious VDJ recombination scenarios. A later analysis defined each TCR beta chain by its CDR3 amino acid sequence plus V-gene family, and excluded reads lacking a unique V-gene family. In a later analysis, nearly 600 highly shared, low-generation-probability nucleotide sequences were removed to address suspected cross-contamination and a sequencing artifact. In a later analysis, a clonal expansion index for each public chain was calculated from normalized within-repertoire ranks of inferred template counts. In a later analysis, generation probabilities were computed with a VDJ recombination model fitted to out-of-frame rearrangements, and the resulting probabilities were checked against IGoR. Hypergeometric tests were used in a later analysis to score TCR-TCR, TCR-HLA and TCR-CMV co-occurrence, with a repertoire-size bias correction applied to the TCR pairs. To estimate false discovery rates, a later analysis permuted the HLA or CMV assignments 20 times. In a later analysis, co-occurring TCRs were grouped using DBSCAN, and TCRdist sequence similarity was added for clustering within HLA-allele-positive subsets. Co-occurrence clustering excluded repertoires with fewer than 30,000 or more than 120,000 public chains, plus five with anomalous nucleotide sharing. TCRdb took this table from immuneACCESS and kept in-frame rearrangements with V and J called. Such tables lack part of the clones; where checked against another copy, unresolved V genes explain under half of the gap, and the rest is unexplained. V, J and clone size reflect that table, while D and trimming were determined from the DNA. Present in this sample are around 99,000 clones, 65% to 80% of which were seen just once. The leading ten clones occupy more than 4% of the sample.

This entry belongs to a study of cytomegalovirus exposure and HLA in healthy donors (TCRdb year 2017). With regard to the full study: An earlier analysis of roughly 610 of the donors reported approximately 280 Gb of sequence data and around 100 million unique TCR beta sequences obtained from approximately 180 million T cells. Roughly 300 gigabases of sequencing data and 75 million to 85 million unique TCR sequences made up an early release that covered approximately 650 HLA-typed donors. The genetic ancestry cluster associated with self-reported Caucasian donors included 81% of the approximately 410 genotyped donors. The study was designed to test whether signatures of past pathogen exposure could be identified by cataloging public T cell receptors. The study profiled the T cell repertoires of fewer than 850 subjects by immunosequencing and related them to cytomegalovirus serostatus. In addition to the first cohort of roughly 700 subjects, a separate validation cohort of under 150 different subjects was used. High-throughput TCR immunosequencing, statistical association of individual TCRs with disease status, and machine learning were combined to predict cytomegalovirus infection status. To study patterns of TCR occurrence, a later analysis re-analyzed previously published TCR beta repertoires from around 670 donors and added high-resolution HLA genotyping. In the later analysis, no new phenotypic data were used to find candidate immune exposures; instead, reliance was placed on TCR beta sequences and their occurrence across donors. An earlier analysis of 500 to 750 of the donors applied high-throughput TCR beta sequencing to assess whether each TCR beta V gene segment acted as functional or pseudogenic. Donor age, sex, ethnicity and CMV serostatus were collected together with the repertoire data. Genome-wide SNP genotypes for about 60% of the 666 donors were used in a later genetic analysis, which treated that subset as a discovery cohort. All discovery cohort repertoires had been generated using a single sequencing platform. Both class I and class II loci were covered by HLA typing, at four-digit resolution. The number of typed donors differed by locus: roughly 629-640 for A, B, C, DRB1 and DQB1; 522 for DQA1; 600 to 610 for DPA1; and 400 to 480 for DPB1. Roughly 5 DR-DQ haplotypes were treated as single units for association and clustering because of strong linkage in the cohort. On average, about 240,000 unique TCR beta nucleotide sequences were sequenced per donor among some 430 genotyped donors of the cohort, with around 19% of those sequences being non-productive. Results the study describes overall, beyond this receptor: Sequencing depth was assumed to be roughly uniform across donors in the presence/absence analyses, though that assumption may not hold. In a later analysis, HLA-associated TCR beta chains showed more clonal expansion and lower generation probabilities than non-associated chains that were equally common. The cohort was sequenced for TCR beta chains only, and without alpha or paired-chain data the features that could be detected were limited. Some IMGT-functional V segments, including TRBV6-2 and TRBV6-3, could not be told apart with the 87-base-pair reads, so those segments were excluded. Strong co-occurrence of HLA alleles, especially DR and DQ, made assigning TCR associations to individual alleles difficult. While some public TCRs were present in many individuals, most TCR sequences turned up only very rarely across donors. CMV serostatus was the only immune exposure information available for the cohort. Because some donors lacked HLA typing at each locus, the association tests relied only on the typed subset. A later analysis associated 16,951 TCR beta sequences with specific HLA alleles at a false discovery rate of 0.05. In vitro tests confirmed that a few of the cytomegalovirus-associated TCR beta chains recognize cytomegalovirus antigens. In a later analysis, several top co-occurrence clusters were reported to appear linked to parvovirus B19, influenza, CMV and Epstein-Barr virus. A further reported finding was that TCR beta sequences accurately predicted the HLA-A and HLA-B alleles for most subjects in the first cohort. Linkage disequilibrium might explain the correlated functional status among segregating V segments, but an unknown experimental factor could not be ruled out. Because counts were too low, around 18 rarely observed V segments, including chromosome 9 orphons, were left out of the earlier analysis of 587 of the donors. Broadly in line with IMGT annotations, most TCR beta V segments showed up in productive rearrangements about 87% or about 30% of the time in an earlier analysis of approximately 640 of the donors. An association between a missense DCLRE1C variant and V-gene and J-gene trimming of TCR beta chains was found in a later genetic analysis and replicated in an independent cohort. A cluster of highly shared sequence variants was judged likely to be a technical artifact of the sequencing pipeline. Most CMV-associated TCR beta chains appeared to be HLA-restricted in a later analysis, and the HLA associations seemed to be driven largely by CMV exposure. A later analysis found that TCR association rates varied across HLA loci, with DRB1 alleles showing the most associated TCRs and HLA-C alleles the fewest. In the study, roughly 160 TCR beta chains were listed as associated with cytomegalovirus. In both the original and validation cohorts, the classifier was reported to diagnose cytomegalovirus status with high specificity and sensitivity. A later genetic analysis reported fewer N-insertions in productive TCRs among donors in an Asian-associated ancestry cluster than the roughly 690-donor mean. According to the authors, the approach could potentially be generalized to other disease states and immunological phenotypes.

The cohort was made up of 666 healthy bone marrow donors. Cohort members were all nominally healthy when sampled, although unrecorded immune exposures were likely present. The donor tested CMV seronegative, placing the donor among the 350 to 400 seronegative members of the cohort. A peripheral blood sample was collected from each donor, and TCR beta sequencing was performed on peripheral blood mononuclear cells. The Qiagen DNeasy Blood Extraction Kit was used to extract genomic DNA from the blood cell samples. V is clipped by 7 bases and J by 2 bases, and the sequence between their germline boundaries is 15 bases long. The CDR3 has 15 amino acids, counting the end cysteine and phenylalanine. Here the CDR3 DNA is all that survives: 45 bases in frame from base 1. The germline V gene (reference sequence) provides CDR1 MNHEY and CDR2 SMNVEV.

The TCR comes from a male donor in good health and CMV-seronegative. The chain was built from TRBV27 and TRBJ1-5; the D segment could be TRBD1, given 5 matching bases. The source material was PBMCs. The CDR3 corresponds to CASTPLGEGNQPQHF. Read as DNA, the sequence is TGTGCCAGCACCCCACTAGGGGAGGGCAATCAGCCCCAGCATTTT.